These 19 T cell receptor beta chains share one sample of origin, sequenced in a study of early stage breast cancer tumors. The protocol was immunoSEQ multiplex PCR, while the TCRdb copy is restricted to in-frame clones and leaves out a portion. The sample contains tens of thousands of clones, approximately 78% of which appear only once. The specimen was blood. Receptors were obtained from a person in their 40s with breast cancer.

The V call is TRBV5-4, the J call TRBJ1-4; D may be TRBD1 (6 bases). Trimming removed 5 bases at V and 7 bases at J, with 27 bases between. Germline-derived CDR1 and CDR2 are SGHNT and YYREEE (reference sequence). This CDR3 is 18 amino acids long. CDR3 loop: CASRLSRNPTGSGEKLFF. The DNA for the CDR3 is TGTGCCAGCAGATTATCCCGGAACCCGACAGGATCCGGTGAAAAACTGTTTTTT.

V gene TRBV7-2 combines with J gene TRBJ2-5, with 15 bases matching TRBD2. The V gene end was trimmed by 1 base and the J gene end by 5 bases; junction bases not matched to a gene: 8. This CDR3 is 18 amino acids long. Per the germline V gene, CDR1 is SGHTA and CDR2 is FQGNSA. CDR3 nucleotides: TGTGCCAGCAGCTTAGGGACTAGCGGGAGGGCCAGGGGGGAGACCCAGTACTTC. This sequence encodes CASSLGTSGRARGETQYF.

This clone was found a few times. V gene TRBV18 combines with J gene TRBJ1-2, with D tentatively TRBD1 (5 bases). The CDR3 consists of 14 residues. V was shortened by 3 bases and J by 1 base, with 9 bases between the two germline ends. CDR1 KGHSH and CDR2 LQKENI come from the germline V gene. The CDR3 nucleotides are TGTGCCAGCTCACCGGATGGGGGTAACTATGGCTACACCTTC. Amino acid sequence: CASSPDGGNYGYTF.

The chain employs TRBV5-6 and TRBJ2-7, with 8 nucleotides matching TRBD1. Germline V gene lookup returns CDR1 SGHDT and CDR2 YYEEEE. V dropped 3 bases and J dropped 7; count of bases not matched to a gene: 6. The CDR3 spans 13 residues. This CDR3 reads CASSSRGPGEQYF. The CDR3 nucleotides are TGTGCCAGCAGCTCCAGGGGGCCGGGGGAGCAGTACTTC.

This sequence joins TRBV6-1 and TRBJ2-7, with a tentative D call TRBD2 (5 bases). The ends were cut back, 3 bases at V and 3 bases at J, with 9 bases in the middle. This CDR3 has 13 residues. From germline, CDR1 is MNHNS and CDR2 SASEGT. Here the CDR3 DNA reads TGTGCCAGCAGTGAGACGAGGGACTACGAGCAGTACTTC. Translation gives CASSETRDYEQYF.

This clone was observed a few times. This chain uses TRBV30 with TRBJ2-7; a weak D match, TRBD2 (6 bases). Germline values: CDR1 GTSNPN, CDR2 SVGIG (reference sequence). CDR3 size: 14 residues. V lost 1 base and J lost 7, with 17 bases in between. The CDR3 spells CAWSELAISGEQYF. The DNA of the CDR3 is TGTGCCTGGAGTGAGCTAGCGATTTCGGGAGAGCAGTACTTC.

The gene calls are TRBV27 and TRBJ2-1; 9 bases are a match to TRBD1. Unmatched junction bases numbered 12, after V lost 6 bases and J lost 3 bases. CDR3 length equals 17 residues. Germline V CDR1 and CDR2: MNHEY, SMNVEV (reference sequence). The chain's CDR3 is CASSAAPGTGIYNEQFF. The CDR3 region has the DNA TGTGCCAGCAGCGCCGCCCCCGGGACAGGGATCTACAATGAGCAGTTCTTC.

The J gene is TRBJ2-2, the V gene TRBV6-6; the D call may be TRBD1 or TRBD2 (5 bases each). CDR1 and CDR2 (germline): MNHNY, SVGAGI (reference sequence). The V gene lost 4 bases and the J gene lost 1 base, with 13 bases spanning the gap. There are 16 residues in the CDR3. CDR3 bases: TGTGCCAGCAGTTCAGGGACGTTGGTGAACACCGGGGAGCTGTTTTTT. Amino acids: CASSSGTLVNTGELFF.

The CDR3 DNA reads as TGCGCCAGCACCCGGGGGATCGGGGTGGGGGTAGACACTGAAGCTTTCTTT. Translation: CASTRGIGVGVDTEAFF. The gene calls are TRBV5-1 and TRBJ1-1; possible D gene TRBD1, 5 bases. Germline V gene lookup returns CDR1 SGHRS and CDR2 YFSETQ. The V and J ends lost 6 bases and 3 bases respectively, with 24 bases between them. CDR3 length equals 17 residues.

The chain couples TRBV7-8 to TRBJ1-5; 8 nucleotides line up with TRBD1. Germline V CDR1 and CDR2: SGHVS, FQNEAQ. The ends lost 6 bases at V and 2 bases at J; junction bases unmatched: 9. This CDR3 comprises 16 residues. CDR3 coding DNA: TGTGCCAGCAGTCCCACAGGGGGGCGAGGCAATCAGCCCCAGCATTTT. Its translation is CASSPTGGRGNQPQHF.

This chain uses TRBV10-3 with TRBJ2-4; 13 bases fit TRBD2. The junction had 3 bases not matched to a gene; V was cut back by 5 bases and J by 2 bases. This CDR3 has 16 amino acids. Germline-derived CDR1 and CDR2 are ENHRY and SYGVKD. The CDR3 DNA reads TGTGCCATCAGTCCGACTAGCGGGAGGTCCAAAAACATTCAGTACTTC. This encodes CAISPTSGRSKNIQYF.

This chain uses TRBV18 with TRBJ2-5; D ambiguous. This CDR3 spans 11 amino acids. Germline CDR1 KGHSH, CDR2 LQKENI. V lost 2 bases and J lost 4, with 2 bases in between. CDR3: CASSPSETQYF. As DNA, the CDR3 is TGTGCCAGCTCACCATCAGAGACCCAGTACTTC.

The chain uses TRBV2 and TRBJ2-3, with unresolved D. The CDR3 covers 12 residues. Germline V CDR1 and CDR2: SNHLY, FYNNEI. V was clipped by 4 bases and J by 3 bases, with 5 bases between them. The CDR3 spells CASSGTTDTQYF. In nucleotides, the CDR3 is TGTGCCAGCAGTGGGACGACAGATACGCAGTATTTT.

This clone was seen just once. V gene TRBV29-1 combines with J gene TRBJ2-7; 8 positions agree with TRBD1. This CDR3 has 14 residues. The trim removed 5 bases at V and 0 bases at J, leaving 6 bases unmatched. In germline, CDR1 is SQVTM, CDR2 ANQGSEA. CDR3 loop: CSVLDRESSYEQYF. CDR3 DNA sequence: TGCAGCGTTCTGGACAGGGAGAGCTCCTACGAGCAGTACTTC.

This chain links TRBV5-5 with TRBJ2-1, with TRBD1 matching 10 bases. Germline V gene lookup returns CDR1 SGHKS and CDR2 YYEKEE (reference sequence). CDR3 length equals 16 residues. Trimming at V came to 2 bases and at J to 9 bases, leaving 11 bases not matched to a gene. CDR3: CASSLPWGQGNREQFF. The CDR3 coding sequence is TGTGCCAGCAGCTTACCTTGGGGACAGGGGAATCGTGAGCAGTTCTTC. The complete variable domain, with remaining parts taken from reference TRBV5-5 and TRBJ2-1, reads DAGVTQSPTHLIKTRGQQVTLRCSPISGHKSVSWYQQVLGQGPQFIFQYYEKEERGRGNFPDRFSARQFPNYSSELNVNALLLGDSALYLCASSLPWGQGNREQFFGPGTRLTVL.

This clone was observed once. The chain employs TRBV7-9 and TRBJ2-5; TRBD2 is a possible D gene (5 bases). CDR3 length: 14 residues. Germline V gene lookup returns CDR1 SEHNR and CDR2 FQNEAQ (reference sequence). Trimming stripped 1 base from V and 5 bases from J, with 11 bases between. CDR3 region: CASSLVEGRETQYF. Written as DNA, the CDR3 is TGTGCCAGCAGCTTAGTTGAGGGCCGGGAGACCCAGTACTTC.

The rearrangement links TRBV4-1 to TRBJ2-2, with 7 bases lining up with TRBD1. V lost 1 base and J lost 3; bases outside the gene matches: 8. The CDR3 runs to 17 residues. Germline V gene sequence: CDR1 MGHRA, CDR2 YSYEKL. The CDR3 DNA follows: TGCGCCAGCAGCCAAGCTCTCGGGACAGCCGACACCGGGGAGCTGTTTTTT. It encodes CASSQALGTADTGELFF.

In its sample, this clone was seen a few times. The V and J genes are TRBV5-1 and TRBJ1-1; 10 positions match TRBD1. The junction had 3 bases not matched to a gene; V was cut back by 3 bases and J by 1 base. This CDR3 is built from 15 residues. The germline V gene has CDR1 SGHRS and CDR2 YFSETQ. The CDR3 sequence is CASSWGQGRNTEAFF. The DNA for the CDR3 is TGCGCCAGCAGCTGGGGACAGGGGAGGAACACTGAAGCTTTCTTT.

The rearrangement uses TRBV4-2 and TRBJ2-2; 12 nucleotides match TRBD2. The CDR3 runs to 17 residues. CDR1 and CDR2 from the germline V gene are LGHNA and YNFKEQ. V lost 4 bases and J lost 5; bases outside the gene matches: 8. The CDR3 loop is CASSRGLAGTWTGELFF. The CDR3 nucleotides are TGTGCCAGCAGCCGCGGACTAGCGGGAACTTGGACCGGGGAGCTGTTTTTT.